A single sample gave rise to the 27 T cell receptor beta chains below, sequenced in a study of blood T cell repertoires in COVID-19. Clones were sequenced by immunoSEQ multiplex PCR, and TCRdb holds only the in-frame ones, with some missing. The data contain 250,000 or so clones, 88% of them singletons. The sample was peripheral blood. These receptors all stem from a man older than 75 with acute or convalescent COVID-19.

This clone was counted once. The rearrangement uses TRBV7-9 and TRBJ2-5, with 8 bases fitting TRBD2. Germline V gives CDR1 SEHNR, CDR2 FQNEAQ (reference sequence). J was trimmed by 1 base and V by 1 base; bases with no gene match: 5. This CDR3 has 16 residues. CDR3 protein: CASSLGLAGFQETQYF. CDR3 DNA: TGTGCCAGCAGCTTAGGATTAGCGGGATTCCAAGAGACCCAGTACTTC.

The chain carries TRBV19 and TRBJ1-1, with TRBD1 matching 8 bases. CDR1 and CDR2 (germline): LNHDA, SQIVND (reference sequence). The CDR3 runs to 14 residues. V gave up 8 bases and J gave up 1 base; unmatched junction bases: 6. The CDR3 DNA reads as TGTGCCAGTCAGGACAGGGCATCGAACACTGAAGCTTTCTTT. Translated, it gives CASQDRASNTEAFF.

J is TRBJ2-7 and V is TRBV19; 9 bases fit TRBD2. In germline, CDR1 is LNHDA, CDR2 SQIVND (reference sequence). The trim removed 3 bases at V and 1 base at J, leaving 4 bases unmatched. This CDR3 is built from 15 residues. The DNA of the CDR3 is TGTGCCAGTAGTATTAGACTAGCGGAGTCCTACGAGCAGTACTTC. Its translation is CASSIRLAESYEQYF.

This clone is a singleton in its sample. The genes are TRBV21-1 and TRBJ1-3; the D call TRBD1 from the table was never checked on the DNA. TRBV21-1 has pseudogene status. The CDR3 length is 18 residues. CDR3 sequence (DNA): TGTGCCAGCAGCAAAAGGGGGAGAGGGATCCCCTCTGGAAACACCATATATTTT. Translation: CASSKRGRGIPSGNTIYF.

V is TRBV5-5 and J is TRBJ1-6, with a tentative D call TRBD1 (6 bases). Looked up from germline, CDR1 is SGHKS and CDR2 is YYEKEE (reference sequence). The V end was cut by 3 bases, the J end by 10 bases, with 17 bases between. The length of the CDR3 is 15 residues. CDR3 bases: TGTGCCAGCAGCTCTAGGGACACCTTTTCGTCACCCCTCCACTTT. It codes for CASSSRDTFSSPLHF.

In this sample, this clone turned up many times. The rearrangement joins TRBV11-2 to TRBJ2-7, with 7 bases identical to TRBD2. This CDR3 comprises 13 residues. Trimming cost V 4 bases and J 7 bases; bases outside gene matches: 7. The germline CDR1 and CDR2 sequences are SGHAT and FQNNGV. This chain's CDR3 is CASSYGFGREQYF. As DNA, the CDR3 is TGTGCCAGCAGCTACGGCTTCGGGAGGGAGCAGTACTTC.

This clone was detected a few times. The chain couples TRBV6-2 or TRBV6-3 to TRBJ2-5; TRBD1 might be the D (5 bases). CDR3 length: 14 residues. V was clipped by 0 bases and J by 5 bases, with 10 bases between them. The germline gives CDR1 MNHEY, CDR2 SVGEGT. This CDR3 reads CASSYSGRDETQYF. CDR3 DNA sequence: TGTGCCAGCAGTTACTCGGGCAGGGATGAGACCCAGTACTTC.

V is TRBV6-1 and J is TRBJ1-6; 7 nucleotides match TRBD1. V shed 6 bases and J 10 bases; nucleotides not matched to a gene: 9. This CDR3 is built from 14 residues. Per germline, CDR1 MNHNS and CDR2 SASEGT. The CDR3 is CASSYGQEGSPLHF. CDR3 DNA: TGTGCCAGCAGCTATGGACAGGAGGGCTCACCCCTCCACTTT.

V is TRBV19 and J is TRBJ1-1, with 7 positions matching TRBD1. The germline gives CDR1 LNHDA, CDR2 SQIVND (reference sequence). This CDR3 has 14 residues. Trimming removed 7 bases from V and 0 bases from J; junction bases left unmatched: 5. CDR3: CASTWTGMNTEAFF. DNA of the CDR3: TGTGCCAGTACTTGGACAGGCATGAACACTGAAGCTTTCTTT.

The chain is built from TRBV5-3 and TRBJ1-6; D not resolved. TRBV5-3 is known as an ORF, though its function is uncertain. The CDR3 consists of 15 residues. The V gene lost 8 bases and the J gene lost 0 bases, with 12 bases spanning the gap. The CDR3 sequence: CARSNRSSYNSPLHF. CDR3 nucleotide sequence: TGTGCCAGGTCCAATAGGAGCTCCTATAATTCACCCCTCCACTTT.

The rearrangement links TRBV6-6 to TRBJ2-3; TRBD2 aligns across 8 bases. The CDR3 extends over 15 amino acids. CDR1 is MNHNY and CDR2 is SVGAGI in the germline V gene (reference sequence). Trimming cost V 6 bases and J 0 bases; bases outside gene matches: 5. CDR3 amino acids: CASRKRGSSTDTQYF. The DNA of the CDR3 is TGTGCCAGCAGGAAGCGGGGGAGTAGCACAGATACGCAGTATTTT.

The chain uses TRBV5-1 and TRBJ2-3, with 8 bases lining up with TRBD2. The CDR3 contains 15 residues. CDR1 and CDR2 from the germline V gene are SGHRS and YFSETQ. V dropped 3 bases and J dropped 2; count of bases not matched to a gene: 5. The CDR3 spells CASSSTSGPTDTQYF. The DNA for the CDR3 is TGCGCCAGCAGCTCCACTAGCGGACCCACAGATACGCAGTATTTT.

This clone has a single count. V is TRBV5-4 and J is TRBJ2-7; TRBD2 matches at 12 bases. J was trimmed by 7 bases and V by 4 bases; bases with no gene match: 9. Germline V CDR1 and CDR2: SGHNT, YYREEE (reference sequence). The CDR3 extends over 15 amino acids. This CDR3 reads CASSTGLAGMREQYF. The DNA for the CDR3 is TGTGCCAGCAGCACCGGACTAGCGGGAATGAGGGAGCAGTACTTC.

In its sample, this clone was seen a few times. The V gene is TRBV15, the J gene TRBJ2-7; tentative D call: TRBD2 (6 bases). Germline V gene sequence: CDR1 LNHNV, CDR2 YYDKDF (reference sequence). Trimming took off 5 bases at V and 5 bases at J, with 19 bases between the two ends. CDR3 size: 15 residues. The CDR3 loop is CATSATPGVADEQYF. In DNA form, the CDR3 reads TGTGCCACCAGCGCTACTCCGGGGGTGGCGGACGAGCAGTACTTC.

V and J are TRBV7-9 and TRBJ1-2; 9 positions agree with TRBD1. The length of the CDR3 is 14 residues. V lost 5 bases, J lost 6 bases, and 7 bases stayed unmatched. The germline V gene has CDR1 SEHNR and CDR2 FQNEAQ (reference sequence). The CDR3 spells CASSRTGGADGYTF. The CDR3 DNA reads as TGTGCCAGCAGCAGAACAGGGGGCGCGGATGGCTACACCTTC.

The chain employs TRBV18 and TRBJ2-5, with a weak D call TRBD1 (6 bases). Deletions cut 2 bases from V and 2 bases from J, with 12 bases between. CDR1 is KGHSH and CDR2 is LQKENI in the germline V gene. The CDR3 spans 15 residues. DNA of the CDR3: TGTGCCAGCTCACCAATCCCGGGACAACAAGAGACCCAGTACTTC. Its protein product is CASSPIPGQQETQYF.

This clone was seen a single time. The J gene is TRBJ2-2, the V gene TRBV18; the match to TRBD2 covers 7 bases. The V segment lost 4 bases and the J segment 4 bases; nucleotides outside the gene matches: 3. The CDR3 spans 14 residues. CDR1 and CDR2 (germline): KGHSH, LQKENI. CDR3 in amino acids: CASSRAGSTGELFF. CDR3 DNA: TGTGCCAGCTCACGAGCGGGGTCCACCGGGGAGCTGTTTTTT.

The chain is built from TRBV24-1 and TRBJ1-1; tentatively, D is TRBD1 (6 bases). The germline V gene encodes CDR1 KGHDR and CDR2 SFDVKD. This CDR3 is 16 amino acids long. Trimming removed 4 bases from V and 8 bases from J, with 22 bases in between. As DNA, the CDR3 is TGTGCCACCAGTGACACCGGGACAATCGCTCGCTCCGAAGCTTTCTTT. It is translated as CATSDTGTIARSEAFF.

The J gene is TRBJ2-5, the V gene TRBV6-2 or TRBV6-3; D may be TRBD1 (5 bases). The CDR3 is made up of 12 amino acids. Trimming cost V 2 bases and J 11 bases, with 12 bases left between them. The V gene's germline CDR1 is MNHEY and CDR2 SVGEGT. The CDR3 reads CASSYPDRAQYF. The CDR3 DNA sequence: TGTGCCAGCAGTTACCCTGACAGAGCTCAGTACTTC.

V and J are TRBV29-1 and TRBJ2-1; D gene ambiguous. The length of the CDR3 is 13 residues. CDR1 is SQVTM and CDR2 is ANQGSEA in the germline V gene. Deletions cut 2 bases from V and 2 bases from J, with 7 bases between. The CDR3 is CSVEKGAYNEQFF. The DNA of the CDR3 is TGCAGCGTTGAAAAAGGAGCCTACAATGAGCAGTTCTTC.

The rearrangement uses TRBV7-9 and TRBJ2-2; 8 bases are a match to TRBD1. The CDR3 is made up of 16 amino acids. Germline CDR1 reads SEHNR; CDR2 reads FQNEAQ (reference sequence). V was clipped by 5 bases and J by 0 bases; unmatched bases: 5. As DNA, the CDR3 is TGTGCCAGCAGCCGCTCGGGACAGGCGAACACCGGGGAGCTGTTTTTT. Its translation is CASSRSGQANTGELFF.

The rearrangement links TRBV28 to TRBJ2-3; D not certain. The V end was cut by 4 bases, the J end by 6 bases, with 11 bases between. The CDR3 is 13 residues long. Germline V gene lookup returns CDR1 MDHEN and CDR2 SYDVKM. This chain's CDR3 is CASSSRRFDTQYF. The CDR3 DNA sequence: TGTGCCAGCAGTTCCCGCAGATTCGATACGCAGTATTTT. The whole variable domain, remainder taken from reference TRBV28 and TRBJ2-3, is DVKVTQSSRYLVKRTGEKVFLECVQDMDHENMFWYRQDPGLGLRLIYFSYDVKMKEKGDIPEGYSVSREKKERFSLILESASTNQTSMYLCASSSRRFDTQYFGPGTRLTVL.

This sequence joins TRBV6-5 and TRBJ1-1; 10 bases are shared with TRBD1. Germline CDR1 and CDR2: MNHEY and SVGAGI. V shed 7 bases, J shed 5 bases, and the junction held 4 bases outside the gene matches. The CDR3 covers 13 residues. CDR3 protein: CASNDRGLTEAFF. The CDR3 bases are TGTGCCAGCAACGACAGGGGGCTAACTGAAGCTTTCTTT.

This clone was seen a few times. The chain couples TRBV19 to TRBJ1-1, with D possibly being TRBD1 (5 bases). The ends were cut back, 9 bases at V and 3 bases at J, with 14 bases in the middle. Germline V CDR1 and CDR2: LNHDA, SQIVND (reference sequence). The CDR3 consists of 13 residues. The CDR3 loop reads CASVLRGDTEAFF. DNA for the CDR3: TGTGCCAGCGTCCTCCGGGGGGACACTGAAGCTTTCTTT.

This chain connects TRBV6-2 or TRBV6-3 to TRBJ2-7; TRBD2 matches 13 bases. The V gene end was trimmed by 5 bases and the J gene end by 7 bases; junction bases not matched to a gene: 17. CDR3 length: 18 residues. CDR1 is MNHEY, CDR2 SVGEGT, per germline. CDR3 sequence reads: CASSNIYLTGLAGFEQYF. CDR3 nucleotides: TGTGCCAGCAGTAACATATATCTAACGGGACTAGCGGGATTTGAGCAGTACTTC.

The chain combines TRBV12-3 or TRBV12-4 with TRBJ2-3; D unresolved. V gave up 7 bases and J gave up 8 bases, with 10 bases separating them. The CDR3 runs to 11 residues. CDR3 coding DNA: TGTGCCAGCACCTATCTTGCTACGCAGTATTTT. Protein sequence: CASTYLATQYF.

The gene calls are TRBV2 and TRBJ2-3; 8 nucleotides agree with TRBD2. V gave up 6 bases and J gave up 0 bases; unmatched junction bases: 8. The CDR3 loop spans 16 amino acids. Per the germline V gene, CDR1 is SNHLY and CDR2 is FYNNEI. The DNA of the CDR3 is TGTGCCAGCAGAGTAGCGGGGTTCTCTAGCACAGATACGCAGTATTTT. It codes for CASRVAGFSSTDTQYF. Together with reference TRBV2 and TRBJ2-3, the CDR3 gives the full variable domain: EPEVTQTPSHQVTQMGQEVILRCVPISNHLYFYWYRQILGQKVEFLVSFYNNEISEKSEIFDDQFSVERPDGSNFTLKIRSTKLEDSAMYFCASRVAGFSSTDTQYFGPGTRLTVL.